Listed here are 27 T cell receptor beta chains from one sample, sequenced in a study of Ad26.COV2.S vaccination and SARS-CoV-2 variants. Libraries were prepared by immunoSEQ multiplex PCR; TCRdb keeps only in-frame clonotypes and omits some of them. The data show about 350,000 clones, about 91% seen once. The starting material was peripheral blood, obtained after recovery from COVID-19. The receptors come from a human donor who had recovered from COVID-19.

The chain links TRBV12-3 or TRBV12-4 to TRBJ1-3; D is uncertain. V lost 8 bases to trimming and J lost 3 bases, with 8 bases between them. The CDR3 runs to 12 residues. The CDR3 reads CASRTSGNTIYF. The CDR3 nucleotides are TGTGCCAGCCGGACTAGTGGAAACACCATATATTTT.

V usage is TRBV7-9 and J usage is TRBJ1-2; TRBD1 agrees at 12 bases. The CDR3 runs to 15 residues. Germline trimming cut 3 bases from V and 4 bases from J; bases unmatched to any gene: 3. Per germline, CDR1 SEHNR and CDR2 FQNEAQ (reference sequence). CDR3 coding DNA: TGTGCCAGCAGCTTTGGGACAGGGGGCCGCTATGGCTACACCTTC. Amino acid sequence: CASSFGTGGRYGYTF.

The chain employs TRBV10-2 and TRBJ2-3, with D perhaps matching TRBD2 (6 bases). The CDR3 is made up of 12 amino acids. Trimming cost V 9 bases and J 8 bases, with 15 bases left between them. The V gene's germline CDR1 is WSHSY and CDR2 SAAADI. CDR3 protein: CASLVGGGTQYF. CDR3 DNA sequence: TGCGCCAGTCTAGTGGGAGGAGGTACGCAGTATTTT.

This clone was seen just once. J is TRBJ1-5 and V is TRBV25-1; 7 bases fit TRBD1. The CDR3 consists of 15 residues. CDR1 and CDR2 (germline): MGHDK, SYGVNS. V lost 5 bases to trimming and J lost 1 base; unmatched junction nucleotides: 5. CDR3 region: CASSKAGGSNQPQHF. The CDR3 region has the DNA TGTGCCAGCAGTAAGGCAGGGGGGAGCAATCAGCCCCAGCATTTT.

V usage is TRBV4-1 and J usage is TRBJ1-1, with 11 bases identical to TRBD1. The ends lost 3 bases at V and 5 bases at J; junction bases unmatched: 5. This CDR3 is built from 15 residues. The germline CDR1 and CDR2 sequences are MGHRA and YSYEKL. CDR3 in amino acids: CASSQDRGLGTEAFF. The CDR3 nucleotides are TGCGCCAGCAGCCAGGACAGGGGGCTGGGGACTGAAGCTTTCTTT.

The chain joins TRBV10-3 to TRBJ2-1, with D perhaps matching TRBD1 or TRBD2 (6 bases each). Germline CDR1 and CDR2: ENHRY and SYGVKD. V gave up 8 bases and J gave up 2 bases, with 19 bases separating them. CDR3 length: 16 residues. CDR3 amino acids: CAISGPEGDPYNEQFF. The CDR3 DNA is TGTGCCATCTCCGGGCCGGAGGGGGACCCCTACAATGAGCAGTTCTTC.

Comment on this clone: This specimen includes other DNA sequences encoding the same CDR3. V and J are TRBV6-5 and TRBJ1-2; D is ambiguous. The germline gives CDR1 MNHEY, CDR2 SVGAGI. The CDR3 runs 14 residues. Trimming left V 2 bases short and J 0 bases short, with 7 bases between. The CDR3, as DNA: TGTGCCAGCAGTTACGAGGGAGCTAACTATGGCTACACCTTC. Residues: CASSYEGANYGYTF.

The CDR3 DNA reads TGTGCCAGCAGCCCGGACGGGGGTTACAATCAGCCCCAGCATTTT. Residues: CASSPDGGYNQPQHF. This sequence joins TRBV9 and TRBJ1-5; a possible D gene is TRBD1 (5 bases). This CDR3 is built from 15 residues. V was cut by 4 bases and J by 3 bases, with 14 bases left in between. CDR1 SGDLS and CDR2 YYNGEE come from the germline V gene. Full variable domain (rest looked up from reference TRBV9 and TRBJ1-5): DSGVTQTPKHLITATGQRVTLRCSPRSGDLSVYWYQQSLDQGLQFLIQYYNGEERAKGNILERFSAQQFPDLHSELNLSSLELGDSALYFCASSPDGGYNQPQHFGDGTRLSIL.

The rearrangement uses TRBV5-4 and TRBJ1-5, with D maybe TRBD1 (5 bases). Trimming removed 0 bases from V and 0 bases from J, with 7 bases in between. Germline CDR1 SGHNT, CDR2 YYREEE (reference sequence). The CDR3 is made up of 15 amino acids. CDR3 residues: CASSLGGSSNQPQHF. The CDR3 region has the DNA TGTGCCAGCAGCTTGGGGGGGTCTAGCAATCAGCCCCAGCATTTT.

The chain employs TRBV9 and TRBJ1-5; no clear D. Germline V lookup: CDR1 SGDLS, CDR2 YYNGEE. This CDR3 contains 15 residues. With 2 bases removed from V and 1 base from J, the gap between germline ends came to 10 bases. The CDR3 spells CASSVAAESNQPQHF. CDR3 nucleotide sequence: TGTGCCAGCAGCGTTGCGGCGGAAAGCAATCAGCCCCAGCATTTT.

This chain's CDR3 is CASRSGAQNEKLFF. DNA of the CDR3: TGTGCCAGTAGGTCAGGGGCCCAGAATGAAAAACTGTTTTTT. The V call is TRBV19, the J call TRBJ1-4; D is possibly TRBD1 (6 bases). This CDR3 region has 14 residues. V dropped 6 bases and J dropped 5 bases, with 13 bases sitting between them. Germline V gene data show CDR1 as LNHDA and CDR2 as SQIVND (reference sequence). Supplemented by reference TRBV19 and TRBJ1-4, the full variable domain reads DGGITQSPKYLFRKEGQNVTLSCEQNLNHDAMYWYRQDPGQGLRLIYYSQIVNDFQKGDIAEGYSVSREKKESFPLTVTSAQKNPTAFYLCASRSGAQNEKLFFGSGTQLSVL.

This chain uses TRBV7-9 with TRBJ2-1; TRBD1 matches at 9 bases. J gave up 7 bases and V 3 bases, and 16 bases lay outside the gene matches. The length of the CDR3 is 18 residues. Germline values: CDR1 SEHNR, CDR2 FQNEAQ (reference sequence). In DNA, the CDR3 is TGTGCCAGCAGCTTGGAGGGCCTAGGACAGGGGAAAACGAATGAGCAGTTCTTC. Protein sequence: CASSLEGLGQGKTNEQFF. Filled out from reference TRBV7-9 and TRBJ2-1, the complete variable domain reads DTGVSQNPRHKITKRGQNVTFRCDPISEHNRLYWYRQTLGQGPEFLTYFQNEAQLEKSRLLSDRFSAERPKGSFSTLEIQRTEQGDSAMYLCASSLEGLGQGKTNEQFFGPGTRLTVL.

The chain has TRBV2 and TRBJ2-7, with 8 bases identical to TRBD1. J was trimmed by 1 base and V by 7 bases; bases with no gene match: 6. CDR1 is SNHLY and CDR2 is FYNNEI in the germline V gene. CDR3 length: 14 amino acids. The CDR3 DNA is TGTGCCAGCATCTGGAGGACAGGGTCCTACGAGCAGTACTTC. It specifies CASIWRTGSYEQYF.

The V gene is TRBV19, the J gene TRBJ2-5; TRBD1 matches 8 bases. CDR3 length: 13 amino acids. Germline V gene lookup returns CDR1 LNHDA and CDR2 SQIVND (reference sequence). With V trimmed by 9 bases and J by 2 bases, 5 bases remained unmatched. DNA of the CDR3: TGTGCCAGCAGGGGGCGAAATCAAGAGACCCAGTACTTC. Translated: CASRGRNQETQYF.

The genes are TRBV4-3 and TRBJ1-1, with 7 bases lining up with TRBD1. The CDR3 consists of 13 residues. V shed 4 bases and J 4 bases; nucleotides not matched to a gene: 3. CDR1 is LGHNA, CDR2 YSLEER, per germline. CDR3 DNA: TGCGCCAGCAGCCGGACAGGAGTCACTGAAGCTTTCTTT. This codes for CASSRTGVTEAFF.

The rearrangement links TRBV2 to TRBJ2-3; D uncertain. Germline V gives CDR1 SNHLY, CDR2 FYNNEI. This CDR3 is 16 amino acids long. Between the trimmed V and J ends, which lost 4 bases and 6 bases, there was a span of 20 bases. CDR3 amino acids: CASSATRPPESDTQYF. CDR3 DNA sequence: TGTGCCAGCAGTGCAACCCGGCCTCCGGAAAGCGATACGCAGTATTTT.

This chain connects TRBV24-1 to TRBJ2-3; D might be TRBD2 (6 bases). Germline loops: CDR1 KGHDR, CDR2 SFDVKD. This CDR3 is 14 amino acids long. Trimming pared 10 bases from V and 0 bases from J, leaving 13 bases between. Here the CDR3 DNA reads TGTGCCACATCACGGGGGTCTAGCACAGATACGCAGTATTTT. This sequence encodes CATSRGSSTDTQYF.

This clone was recorded only once. V usage is TRBV10-3 and J usage is TRBJ1-5; the D gene is possibly TRBD1 (5 bases). The length of the CDR3 is 14 residues. The V gene lost 0 bases and the J gene lost 6 bases, with 9 bases spanning the gap. The germline CDR1 and CDR2 sequences are ENHRY and SYGVKD. The CDR3 loop reads CAISESSGVQPQHF. In nucleotides, the CDR3 is TGTGCCATCAGTGAGTCGTCGGGGGTTCAGCCCCAGCATTTT.

The rearrangement joins TRBV10-3 to TRBJ1-1; possible D gene TRBD1, 6 bases. Deletions cut 4 bases from V and 0 bases from J, with 12 bases between. CDR3 length: 15 amino acids. The germline V gene encodes CDR1 ENHRY and CDR2 SYGVKD. The CDR3 sequence is CAISARQGLNTEAFF. The CDR3 DNA is TGTGCCATCAGTGCCCGGCAGGGGTTGAACACTGAAGCTTTCTTT.

V and J are TRBV2 and TRBJ1-1; D not resolved. Germline CDR1 and CDR2: SNHLY and FYNNEI. The ends were cut back, 6 bases at V and 3 bases at J, with 14 bases in the middle. The CDR3 length is 14 residues. The CDR3, as DNA: TGTGCCAGCAGGGCGGGCCCTATTTACACTGAAGCTTTCTTT. Its protein product is CASRAGPIYTEAFF.

The chain combines TRBV19 with TRBJ1-6, with 7 bases lining up with TRBD1. From germline, CDR1 is LNHDA and CDR2 SQIVND (reference sequence). Trimming at V came to 6 bases and at J to 8 bases, leaving 7 bases not matched to a gene. The CDR3 is made up of 14 amino acids. DNA of the CDR3: TGTGCCAGTAGCACACAGGGGAGTCATTCACCCCTCCACTTT. Its translation: CASSTQGSHSPLHF.

The V gene is TRBV5-4, the J gene TRBJ1-1, with D unresolved. The CDR3 consists of 13 residues. V was clipped by 5 bases and J by 1 base, with 9 bases between them. Germline assignment: CDR1 SGHNT and CDR2 YYREEE (reference sequence). CDR3 sequence: CASSPDPNTEAFF. CDR3 nucleotide sequence: TGTGCCAGCAGTCCGGACCCGAACACTGAAGCTTTCTTT.

This sequence joins TRBV5-1 and TRBJ2-5; D is unresolved. CDR1 is SGHRS and CDR2 is YFSETQ in the germline V gene. The CDR3 loop spans 17 amino acids. Trimming shortened V by 0 bases and J by 2 bases, and 17 bases separated the two germline ends. The CDR3 sequence: CASSLGSWRTEQETQYF. Written as DNA, the CDR3 is TGCGCCAGCAGCTTGGGGTCCTGGCGAACCGAACAAGAGACCCAGTACTTC.

This sequence joins TRBV18 and TRBJ1-1, with a weak D call TRBD1 (6 bases). Looked up from germline, CDR1 is KGHSH and CDR2 is LQKENI. This CDR3 region has 15 residues. V was clipped by 1 base and J by 2 bases, with 11 bases between them. The CDR3 nucleotides are TGTGCCAGCTCACCACGGACAGATACCAACACTGAAGCTTTCTTT. This codes for CASSPRTDTNTEAFF.

This clone is a singleton in its sample. The V and J genes are TRBV6-4 and TRBJ2-2; unclear D gene. Trimming shortened V by 10 bases and J by 4 bases, and 7 bases separated the two germline ends. Germline V CDR1 and CDR2: MRHNA, SNTAGT. The CDR3 covers 11 residues. CDR3 loop: CAKKSTGELFF. CDR3 sequence (DNA): TGTGCCAAAAAATCCACCGGGGAGCTGTTTTTT.

The CDR3 DNA reads as TGTGCCACCAGCAGAGATTTAAGTGGAGCGGGCCCCAATCGCGAGCAGTACTTC. It codes for CATSRDLSGAGPNREQYF. The chain employs TRBV15 and TRBJ2-7; D perhaps matches TRBD2 (6 bases). Trimming removed 0 bases from V and 6 bases from J, with 24 bases in between. The CDR3 length is 18 residues. The germline V gene has CDR1 LNHNV and CDR2 YYDKDF (reference sequence).

In the case of this clone: Other DNA sequences in the same sample also yield this CDR3. This chain joins TRBV10-1 and TRBJ1-6; 7 bases are shared with TRBD1. The CDR3 is 13 residues long. Trimming took 4 bases from V and 6 from J; bases not matched to a gene: 0. Germline V gene data show CDR1 as WNHNN and CDR2 as SYGVQD (reference sequence). The CDR3 nucleotides are TGCGCCAGCAGTGCAGGGGGTAATTCACCCCTCCACTTT. Its translation: CASSAGGNSPLHF.